This TCR beta chain was retrieved from a study of blood T cells in healthy people across ages. General observations from the study: Long-lived donors carried more naive CD4+ cells and greater diversity than aged donors.

As concerns this clonotype: Its antigen is undetermined.

The CDR3 is 10 amino acids. The germline CDR1 and CDR2 sequences are ENHRY and SYGVKD. The V end lost 7 bases, the J end lost 4 bases, and 4 bases lay between the germline ends. Using a J-beta primer mix together with a sample-barcoded 5' primer, a second PCR was run for 7 to 11 cycles. MiXCR, applied by TCRdb to the 5' RACE reads, yields one record per CDR3 protein. The data contain a few hundred thousand distinct CDR3 sequences, 25% to 30% of them singletons. The chain uses TRBV10-3 and TRBJ1-2; no clear D. The receptor was isolated from a woman in her sixties or seventies in good health. The sample taken for sequencing was blood. This chain's CDR3 is CAITLYGYTF. The CDR3 nucleotides read TGTGCCATCACGCTCTATGGCTACACCTTC.